The 2 T cell receptor beta chains below all came from one sample that was sequenced in a study of neoadjuvant anti-PD-1 for oral cavity cancer. Profiled with immunoSEQ multiplex PCR; TCRdb holds only in-frame clones, not every one. The sample holds about 14,000 clones, 70% to 85% seen once. The time point here: after neoadjuvant nivolumab, at surgical resection. The source material was PBMCs, sampled after nivolumab (anti-PD-1) treatment. These receptors originate from a person aged 35 to 85 with oral cavity squamous cell carcinoma.

The rearrangement links TRBV5-1 to TRBJ1-1; TRBD1 might be the D (6 bases). V shed 0 bases and J shed 4 bases, with 13 bases lying between them. Germline lookup yields CDR1 SGHRS and CDR2 YFSETQ. CDR3 length: 15 residues. In DNA, the CDR3 is TGCGCCAGCAGCTTGGGGGCAGGGGCGGTCACTGAAGCTTTCTTT. Residues: CASSLGAGAVTEAFF.

The CDR3 bases are TGTGCCAGCAGTGTACGACAGGGGGTCCGCAATGAGCAGTTCTTC. Residues: CASSVRQGVRNEQFF. The J gene is TRBJ2-1, the V gene TRBV27, with TRBD1 identical over 9 bases. This CDR3 has 15 amino acids. The V gene end was trimmed by 5 bases and the J gene end by 6 bases; junction bases not matched to a gene: 8. Per germline, CDR1 MNHEY and CDR2 SMNVEV (reference sequence).